The 13 T cell receptor beta chains listed next were all sequenced from one sample in a study of T-cell reconstitution after alpha-beta-depleted transplantation in children. Preparing the TCRbeta library involved the use of unique molecular identifiers. TCRdb called the PCR reads again in MiXCR, with one record for every CDR3 protein. The sample has hundreds of thousands of distinct CDR3 sequences; 20% to 30% are singletons. The source was PBMCs, mostly from graft donor cells, collected 360 days after TCRalphabeta/CD19-depleted stem cell transplant. These receptors were taken from a female patient between 2 and 15 years old who had a stem cell transplant for congenital amegakaryocytic thrombocytopenia, so the T cells may come from the graft donor.

This clonotype was recorded a few times. The chain has TRBV2 and TRBJ2-4; D call uncertain. Deletions cut 2 bases from V and 0 bases from J, with 5 bases between. Germline V gene sequence: CDR1 SNHLY, CDR2 FYNNEI. The CDR3 runs 14 residues. Here the CDR3 reads CASSETLAKNIQYF. In nucleotides, the CDR3 is TGTGCCAGCAGTGAAACCCTAGCCAAAAACATTCAGTACTTC.

V and J are TRBV28 and TRBJ2-2, with D possibly matching TRBD2 (5 bases). Between the trimmed V and J ends, which lost 3 bases and 0 bases, there was a span of 8 bases. This CDR3 has 15 residues. Germline CDR1 and CDR2: MDHEN and SYDVKM. As DNA, the CDR3 is TGTGCCAGCAGTTTCCTGGACTCGAACACCGGGGAGCTGTTTTTT. Translated, it gives CASSFLDSNTGELFF.

This clonotype was observed a few times. This chain connects TRBV6-2 or TRBV6-3 to TRBJ2-1; tentative D call: TRBD2 (6 bases). The ends were cut back, 6 bases at V and 12 bases at J, with 15 bases in the middle. CDR3 length: 12 amino acids. Germline V gene sequence: CDR1 MNHEY, CDR2 SVGEGT. The CDR3: CASRNTGLRQFF. CDR3 DNA: TGTGCCAGCAGGAATACGGGACTCAGGCAGTTCTTC.

The chain combines TRBV10-3 with TRBJ1-1; D unclear. Germline V lookup: CDR1 ENHRY, CDR2 SYGVKD. This CDR3 is built from 15 residues. Trimming shortened V by 3 bases and J by 0 bases, and 11 bases separated the two germline ends. CDR3 sequence reads: CAISDLGILNTEAFF. The CDR3 nucleotides read TGTGCCATCAGTGATTTGGGGATCCTGAACACTGAAGCTTTCTTT.

This CDR3 reads CASSQGGTVPYEQYF. The DNA of the CDR3 is TGTGCCAGCAGCCAAGGTGGGACTGTACCGTACGAGCAGTACTTC. The chain is built from TRBV14 and TRBJ2-7, with D possibly being TRBD2 (6 bases). Per the germline V gene, CDR1 is SGHDN and CDR2 is FVKESK. There are 15 residues in the CDR3. Trimming cost V 1 base and J 4 bases, with 14 bases left between them.

This clonotype has ten or more counts. The V and J genes are TRBV2 and TRBJ2-1, with TRBD1 as a possible D gene (6 bases). Germline loops: CDR1 SNHLY, CDR2 FYNNEI. V lost 6 bases to trimming and J lost 5 bases, with 20 bases between them. This CDR3 is 16 amino acids long. The CDR3 DNA sequence: TGTGCCAGCAGCTCGATTTGGCCGAGGGACAACAATGAGCAGTTCTTC. This sequence encodes CASSSIWPRDNNEQFF.

This clonotype was found a few times. CDR3 in amino acids: CASSLGGGVGNQPQHF. Written as DNA, the CDR3 is TGTGCCAGCAGCTTAGGAGGCGGGGTCGGCAATCAGCCCCAGCATTTT. This chain uses TRBV11-2 with TRBJ1-5; D uncertain. The V end was cut by 1 base, the J end by 2 bases, with 12 bases between. Germline V gene lookup returns CDR1 SGHAT and CDR2 FQNNGV. This CDR3 contains 16 residues. Full variable domain (missing parts from reference TRBV11-2 and TRBJ1-5): EAGVAQSPRYKIIEKRQSVAFWCNPISGHATLYWYQQILGQGPKLLIQFQNNGVVDDSQLPKDRFSAERLKGVDSTLKIQPAKLEDSAVYLCASSLGGGVGNQPQHFGDGTRLSIL.

V and J are TRBV6-5 and TRBJ2-1; D uncertain. Trimming stripped 0 bases from V and 6 bases from J, with 9 bases between. Germline loops: CDR1 MNHEY, CDR2 SVGAGI. This CDR3 has 14 residues. DNA of the CDR3: TGTGCCAGCAGTTACTCCCGGAGCCGCAATGAGCAGTTCTTC. Protein: CASSYSRSRNEQFF.

This clonotype turned up a few times. This chain connects TRBV3-1 to TRBJ2-7, with 12 bases lining up with TRBD2. CDR3 size: 17 residues. With V trimmed by 3 bases and J by 0 bases, 6 bases remained unmatched. Germline V CDR1 and CDR2: LGHDT, YNNKEL (reference sequence). CDR3 coding DNA: TGTGCCAGCAGCCAGGCTAGCGGGGGGGTGGTCTCCTACGAGCAGTACTTC. It yields the protein CASSQASGGVVSYEQYF.

The chain recombines TRBV12-3 or TRBV12-4 with TRBJ2-5; no clear D gene. The CDR3 loop spans 14 amino acids. V was shortened by 2 bases and J by 2 bases, with 9 bases between the two germline ends. Written as DNA, the CDR3 is TGTGCCAGCAGTTTATCAGAGGAACAAGAGACCCAGTACTTC. Translating gives CASSLSEEQETQYF.

The chain couples TRBV25-1 to TRBJ2-7, with 7 nucleotides matching TRBD2. CDR3 length: 16 residues. J lost 2 bases, V lost 6 bases, and 13 bases had no gene match. In germline, CDR1 is MGHDK, CDR2 SYGVNS. The CDR3 loop is CASRGGLGDETYEQYF. The CDR3 DNA reads as TGTGCCAGCAGGGGGGGGTTAGGGGACGAAACCTACGAGCAGTACTTC.

The V and J genes are TRBV3-1 and TRBJ2-2; 7 bases fit TRBD1. The CDR3 is 16 residues long. Trimming removed 0 bases from V and 7 bases from J; junction bases left unmatched: 8. Germline-derived CDR1 and CDR2 are LGHDT and YNNKEL (reference sequence). The CDR3 region has the DNA TGTGCCAGCAGCCAAGATTTAATAGGGGGCAGCGGGGAGCTGTTTTTT. This sequence encodes CASSQDLIGGSGELFF.

This clonotype was observed a few times. The chain employs TRBV5-4 and TRBJ2-3; TRBD2 agrees at 10 bases. The J segment lost 0 bases and the V segment lost 3 bases, leaving 13 bases of the junction unmatched. The germline CDR1 and CDR2 sequences are SGHNT and YYREEE (reference sequence). CDR3 length: 19 amino acids. DNA for the CDR3: TGTGCCAGCAGCTCACCAGGGCTAGCGGGGGTTCCCAGCACAGATACGCAGTATTTT. It yields the protein CASSSPGLAGVPSTDTQYF.